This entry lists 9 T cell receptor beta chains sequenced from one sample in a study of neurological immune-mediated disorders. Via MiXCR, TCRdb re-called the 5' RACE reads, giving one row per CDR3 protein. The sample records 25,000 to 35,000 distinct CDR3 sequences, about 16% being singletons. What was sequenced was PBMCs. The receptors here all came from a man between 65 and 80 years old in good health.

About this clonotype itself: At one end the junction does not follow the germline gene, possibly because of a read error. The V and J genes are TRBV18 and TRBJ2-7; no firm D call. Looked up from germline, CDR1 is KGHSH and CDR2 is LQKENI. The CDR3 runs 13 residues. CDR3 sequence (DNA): TGTTCCAGCTCTTACACAGTGGCCGGCGAGCAGTACTTC. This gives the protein CSSSYTVAGEQYF.

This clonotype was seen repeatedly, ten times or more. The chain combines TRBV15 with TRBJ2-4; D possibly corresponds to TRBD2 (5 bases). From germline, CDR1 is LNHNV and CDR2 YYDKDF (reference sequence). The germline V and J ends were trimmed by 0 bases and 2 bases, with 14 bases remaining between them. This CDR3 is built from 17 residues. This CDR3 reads CATSRDIGVSSKNIQYF. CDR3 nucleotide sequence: TGTGCCACCAGCAGAGATATCGGGGTCAGCTCCAAAAACATTCAGTACTTC.

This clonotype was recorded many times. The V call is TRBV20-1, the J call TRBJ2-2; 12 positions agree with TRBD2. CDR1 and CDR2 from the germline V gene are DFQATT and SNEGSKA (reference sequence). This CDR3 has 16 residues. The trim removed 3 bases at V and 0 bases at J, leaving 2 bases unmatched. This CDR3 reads CSASPSGGANTGELFF. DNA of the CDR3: TGCAGTGCTAGTCCTAGCGGGGGGGCGAACACCGGGGAGCTGTTTTTT.

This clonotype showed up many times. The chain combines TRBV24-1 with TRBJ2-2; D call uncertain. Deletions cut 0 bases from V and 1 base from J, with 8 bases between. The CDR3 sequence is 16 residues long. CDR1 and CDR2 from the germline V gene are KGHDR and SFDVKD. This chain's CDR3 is CATSDLTGQNTGELFF. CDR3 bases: TGTGCCACCAGTGATTTGACCGGTCAGAACACCGGGGAGCTGTTTTTT.

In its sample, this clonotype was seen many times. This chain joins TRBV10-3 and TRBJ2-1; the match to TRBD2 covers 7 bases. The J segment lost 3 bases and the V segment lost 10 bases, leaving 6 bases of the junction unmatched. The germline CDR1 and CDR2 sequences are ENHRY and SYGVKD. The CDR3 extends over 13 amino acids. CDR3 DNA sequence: TGTGCCACGTCCGGGGGGAACTACAATGAGCAGTTCTTC. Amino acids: CATSGGNYNEQFF.

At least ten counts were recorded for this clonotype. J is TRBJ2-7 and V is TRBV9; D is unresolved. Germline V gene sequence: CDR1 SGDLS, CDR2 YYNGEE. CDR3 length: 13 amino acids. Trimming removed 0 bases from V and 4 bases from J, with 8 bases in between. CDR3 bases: TGTGCCAGCAGCGTAGCCCCAGAGTACGAGCAGTACTTC. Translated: CASSVAPEYEQYF.

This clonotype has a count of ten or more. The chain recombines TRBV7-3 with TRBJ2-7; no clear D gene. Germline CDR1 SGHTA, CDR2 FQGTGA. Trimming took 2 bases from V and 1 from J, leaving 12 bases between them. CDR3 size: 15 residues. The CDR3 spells CASSLQPGPSYEQYF. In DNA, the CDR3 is TGTGCCAGCAGCTTACAGCCAGGTCCGTCCTACGAGCAGTACTTC.

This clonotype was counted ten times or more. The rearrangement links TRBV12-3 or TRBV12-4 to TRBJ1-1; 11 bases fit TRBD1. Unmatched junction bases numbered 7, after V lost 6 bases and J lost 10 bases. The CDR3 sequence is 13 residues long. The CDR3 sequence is CASRPRTGGRAFF. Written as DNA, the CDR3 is TGTGCCAGCAGGCCTAGGACAGGGGGCCGAGCTTTCTTT.

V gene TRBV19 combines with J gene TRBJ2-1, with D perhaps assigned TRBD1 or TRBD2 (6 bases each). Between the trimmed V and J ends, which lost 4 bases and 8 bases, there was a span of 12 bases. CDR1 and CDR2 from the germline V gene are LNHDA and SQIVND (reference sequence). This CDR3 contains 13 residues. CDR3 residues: CASSNRGADEQFF. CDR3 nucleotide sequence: TGTGCCAGTAGTAATAGGGGGGCGGATGAGCAGTTCTTC.